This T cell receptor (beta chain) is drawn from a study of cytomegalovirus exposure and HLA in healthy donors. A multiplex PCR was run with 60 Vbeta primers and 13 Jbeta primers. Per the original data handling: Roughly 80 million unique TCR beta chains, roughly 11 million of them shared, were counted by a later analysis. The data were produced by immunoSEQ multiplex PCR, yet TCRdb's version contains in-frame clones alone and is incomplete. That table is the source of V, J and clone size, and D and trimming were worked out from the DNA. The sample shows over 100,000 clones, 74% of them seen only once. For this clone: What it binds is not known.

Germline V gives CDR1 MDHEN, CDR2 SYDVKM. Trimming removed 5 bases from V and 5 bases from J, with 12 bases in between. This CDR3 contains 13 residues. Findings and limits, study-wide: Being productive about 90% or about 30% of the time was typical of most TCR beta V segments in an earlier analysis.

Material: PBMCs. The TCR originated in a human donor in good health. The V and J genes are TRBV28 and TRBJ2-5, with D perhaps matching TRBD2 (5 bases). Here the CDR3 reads CASSLRGMETQYF. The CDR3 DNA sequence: TGTGCCAGCAGTCTAAGAGGGATGGAGACCCAGTACTTC.